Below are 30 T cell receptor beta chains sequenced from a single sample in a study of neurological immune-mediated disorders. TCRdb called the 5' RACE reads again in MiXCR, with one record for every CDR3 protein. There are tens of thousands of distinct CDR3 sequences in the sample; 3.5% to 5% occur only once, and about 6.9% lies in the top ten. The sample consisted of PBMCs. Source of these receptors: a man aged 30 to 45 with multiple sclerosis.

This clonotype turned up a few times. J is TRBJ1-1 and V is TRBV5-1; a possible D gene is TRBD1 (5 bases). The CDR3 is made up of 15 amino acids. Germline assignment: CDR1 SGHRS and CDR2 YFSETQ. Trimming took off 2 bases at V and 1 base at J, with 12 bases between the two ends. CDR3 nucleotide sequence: TGCGCCAGCAGCTTAGGAGGACACCCGAACACTGAAGCTTTCTTT. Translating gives CASSLGGHPNTEAFF.

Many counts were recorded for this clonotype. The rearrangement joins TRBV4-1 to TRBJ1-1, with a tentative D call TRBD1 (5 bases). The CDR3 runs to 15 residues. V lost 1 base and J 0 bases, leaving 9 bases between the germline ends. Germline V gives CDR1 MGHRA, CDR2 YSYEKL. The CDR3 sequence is CASSQVGRLNTEAFF. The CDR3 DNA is TGCGCCAGCAGCCAAGTGGGGCGGCTGAACACTGAAGCTTTCTTT.

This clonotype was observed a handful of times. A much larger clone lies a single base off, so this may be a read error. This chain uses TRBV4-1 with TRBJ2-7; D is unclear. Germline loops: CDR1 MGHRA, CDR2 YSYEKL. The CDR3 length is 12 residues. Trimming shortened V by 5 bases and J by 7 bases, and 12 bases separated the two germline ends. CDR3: CASSKLSGEQYF. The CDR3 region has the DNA TGCGCCAGCAGCAAACTCAGTGGGGAGCAGTACTTC.

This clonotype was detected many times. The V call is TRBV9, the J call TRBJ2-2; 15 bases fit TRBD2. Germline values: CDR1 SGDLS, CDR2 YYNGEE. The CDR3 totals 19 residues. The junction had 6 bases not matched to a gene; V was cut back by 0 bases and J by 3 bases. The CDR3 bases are TGTGCCAGCAGCGTAGCAGTGGGACTAGCGGGGGGTCACACCGGGGAGCTGTTTTTT. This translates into CASSVAVGLAGGHTGELFF.

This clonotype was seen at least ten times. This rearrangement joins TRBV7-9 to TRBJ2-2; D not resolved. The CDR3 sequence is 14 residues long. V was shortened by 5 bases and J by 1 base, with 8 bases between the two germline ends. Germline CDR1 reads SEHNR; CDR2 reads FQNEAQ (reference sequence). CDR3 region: CASSPPGNTGELFF. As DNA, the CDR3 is TGTGCCAGCAGCCCCCCGGGGAACACCGGGGAGCTGTTTTTT.

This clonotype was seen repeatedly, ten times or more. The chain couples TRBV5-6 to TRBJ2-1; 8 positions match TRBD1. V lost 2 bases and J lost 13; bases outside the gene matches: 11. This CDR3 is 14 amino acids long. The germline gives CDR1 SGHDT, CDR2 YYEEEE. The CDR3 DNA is TGTGCCAGCAGCTTTCTTTCTCCCGGGACAGGACAGTTCTTC. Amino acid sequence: CASSFLSPGTGQFF.

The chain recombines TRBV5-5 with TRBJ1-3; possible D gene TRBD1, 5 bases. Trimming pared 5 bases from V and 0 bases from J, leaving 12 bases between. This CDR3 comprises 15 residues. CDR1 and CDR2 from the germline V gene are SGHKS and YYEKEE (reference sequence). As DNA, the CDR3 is TGTGCCAGCAGAAGACAGACGAGCTCTGGAAACACCATATATTTT. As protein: CASRRQTSSGNTIYF.

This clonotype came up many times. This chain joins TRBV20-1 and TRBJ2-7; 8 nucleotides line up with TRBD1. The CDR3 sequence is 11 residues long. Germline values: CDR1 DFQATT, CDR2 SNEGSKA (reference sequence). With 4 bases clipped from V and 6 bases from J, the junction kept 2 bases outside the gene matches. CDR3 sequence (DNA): TGCAGTGCTAAGACAGGGGCCGAGCAGTACGTC. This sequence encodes CSAKTGAEQYV.

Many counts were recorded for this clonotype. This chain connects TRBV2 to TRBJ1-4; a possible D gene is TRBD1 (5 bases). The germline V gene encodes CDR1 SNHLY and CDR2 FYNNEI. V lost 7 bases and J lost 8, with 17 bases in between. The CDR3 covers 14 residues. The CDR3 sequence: CASMMGRFREKLFF. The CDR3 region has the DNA TGTGCCAGCATGATGGGACGATTCCGGGAAAAACTGTTTTTT.

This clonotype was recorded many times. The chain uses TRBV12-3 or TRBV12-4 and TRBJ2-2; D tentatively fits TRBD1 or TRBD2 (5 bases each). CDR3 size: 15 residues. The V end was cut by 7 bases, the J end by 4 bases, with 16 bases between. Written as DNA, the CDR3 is TGTGCCAGCAACAACCGGGGCCTCCTCACCGGGGAGCTGTTTTTT. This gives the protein CASNNRGLLTGELFF.

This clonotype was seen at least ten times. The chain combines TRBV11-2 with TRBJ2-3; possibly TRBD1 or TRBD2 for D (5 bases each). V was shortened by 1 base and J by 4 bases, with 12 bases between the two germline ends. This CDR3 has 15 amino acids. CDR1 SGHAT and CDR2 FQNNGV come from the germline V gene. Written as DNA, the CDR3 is TGTGCCAGCAGCTTAGCGGGGACCCCAGCAGATACGCAGTATTTT. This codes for CASSLAGTPADTQYF.

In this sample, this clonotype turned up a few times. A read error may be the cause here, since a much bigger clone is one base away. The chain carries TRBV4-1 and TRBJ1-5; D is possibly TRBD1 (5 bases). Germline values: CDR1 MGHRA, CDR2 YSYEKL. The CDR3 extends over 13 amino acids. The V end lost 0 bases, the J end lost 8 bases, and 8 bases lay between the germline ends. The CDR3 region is CASSQETREPQHF. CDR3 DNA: TGCGCCAGCAGCCAAGAGACCAGGGAGCCCCAGCATTTT.

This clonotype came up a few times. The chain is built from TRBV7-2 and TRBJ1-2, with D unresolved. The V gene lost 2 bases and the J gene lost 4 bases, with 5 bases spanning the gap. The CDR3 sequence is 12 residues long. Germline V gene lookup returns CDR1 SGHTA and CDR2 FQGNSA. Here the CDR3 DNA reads TGTGCCAGCAGCTTAATGACCTATGGCTACACCTTC. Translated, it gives CASSLMTYGYTF.

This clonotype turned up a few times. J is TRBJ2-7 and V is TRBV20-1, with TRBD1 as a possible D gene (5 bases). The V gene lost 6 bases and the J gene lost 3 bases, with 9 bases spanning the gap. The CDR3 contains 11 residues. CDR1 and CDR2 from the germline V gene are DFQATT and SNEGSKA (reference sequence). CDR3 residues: CSAQGIYEQYF. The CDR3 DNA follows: TGCAGTGCCCAGGGAATCTACGAGCAGTACTTC.

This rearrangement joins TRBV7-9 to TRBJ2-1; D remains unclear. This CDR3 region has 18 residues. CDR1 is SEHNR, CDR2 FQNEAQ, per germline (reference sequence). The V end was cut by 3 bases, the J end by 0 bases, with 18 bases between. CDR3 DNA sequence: TGTGCCAGCAGCTTTTCCGTTGGGTTCCTGAGCTCCTACAATGAGCAGTTCTTC. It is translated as CASSFSVGFLSSYNEQFF. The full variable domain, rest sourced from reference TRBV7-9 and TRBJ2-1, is DTGVSQNPRHKITKRGQNVTFRCDPISEHNRLYWYRQTLGQGPEFLTYFQNEAQLEKSRLLSDRFSAERPKGSFSTLEIQRTEQGDSAMYLCASSFSVGFLSSYNEQFFGPGTRLTVL.

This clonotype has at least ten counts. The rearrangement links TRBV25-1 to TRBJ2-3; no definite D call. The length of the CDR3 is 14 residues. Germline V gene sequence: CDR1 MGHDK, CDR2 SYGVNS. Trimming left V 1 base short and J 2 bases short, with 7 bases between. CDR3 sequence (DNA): TGTGCCAGCAGTGAATTGGAGTACACAGATACGCAGTATTTT. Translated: CASSELEYTDTQYF.

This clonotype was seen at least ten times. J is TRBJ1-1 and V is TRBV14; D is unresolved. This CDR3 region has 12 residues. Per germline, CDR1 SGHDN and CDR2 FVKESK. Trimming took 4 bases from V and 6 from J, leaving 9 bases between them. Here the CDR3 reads CASSPYGAEAFF. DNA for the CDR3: TGTGCCAGCAGCCCTTATGGGGCTGAAGCTTTCTTT. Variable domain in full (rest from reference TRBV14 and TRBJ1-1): EAGVTQFPSHSVIEKGQTVTLRCDPISGHDNLYWYRRVMGKEIKFLLHFVKESKQDESGMPNNRFLAERTGGTYSTLKVQPAELEDSGVYFCASSPYGAEAFFGQGTRLTVV.

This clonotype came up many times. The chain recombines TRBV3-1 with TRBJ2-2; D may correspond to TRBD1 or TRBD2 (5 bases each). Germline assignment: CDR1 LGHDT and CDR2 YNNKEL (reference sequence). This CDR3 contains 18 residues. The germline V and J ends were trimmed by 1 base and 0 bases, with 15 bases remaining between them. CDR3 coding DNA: TGTGCCAGCAGCCAAGTGCTTGGGGACGGTACGAACACCGGGGAGCTGTTTTTT. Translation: CASSQVLGDGTNTGELFF.

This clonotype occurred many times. In nucleotides, the CDR3 is TGTGCCAGCAGAAACCGACAGGGGTTTCCCTACGAGCAGTACGTC. It translates to CASRNRQGFPYEQYV. This chain connects TRBV28 to TRBJ2-7; TRBD1 matches 8 bases. The germline CDR1 and CDR2 sequences are MDHEN and SYDVKM. V trimming: 6 bases; J trimming: 2 bases; junction bases outside the gene matches: 9. The CDR3 is 15 residues long.

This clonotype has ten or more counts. DNA of the CDR3: TGTGCCAGCATGACGACGGAGGGCCCCGGTAAGGGCGATGGCTACACCTTC. Amino acid sequence: CASMTTEGPGKGDGYTF. The J gene is TRBJ1-2, the V gene TRBV12-3 or TRBV12-4; D ambiguous. The V gene lost 7 bases and the J gene lost 6 bases, with 27 bases spanning the gap. The CDR3 loop spans 17 amino acids.

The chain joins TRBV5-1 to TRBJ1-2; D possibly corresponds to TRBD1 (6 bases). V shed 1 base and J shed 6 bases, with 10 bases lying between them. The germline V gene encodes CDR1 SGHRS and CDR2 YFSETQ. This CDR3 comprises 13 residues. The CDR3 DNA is TGCGCCAGCAGCTTGATGACAGGCGATGGCTACACCTTC. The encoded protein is CASSLMTGDGYTF.

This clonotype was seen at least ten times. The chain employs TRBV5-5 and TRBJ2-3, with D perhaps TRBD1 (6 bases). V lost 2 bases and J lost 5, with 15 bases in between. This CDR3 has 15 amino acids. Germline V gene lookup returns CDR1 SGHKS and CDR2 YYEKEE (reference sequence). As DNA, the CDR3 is TGTGCCAGCAGCTTCAGGGGCCTCCGAGGAGATACGCAGTATTTT. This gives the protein CASSFRGLRGDTQYF.

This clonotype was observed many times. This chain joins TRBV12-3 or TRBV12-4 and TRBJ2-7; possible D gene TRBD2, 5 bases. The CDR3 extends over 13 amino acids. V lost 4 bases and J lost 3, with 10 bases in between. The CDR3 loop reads CASSWEFSYEQYF. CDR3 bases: TGTGCCAGCAGTTGGGAGTTCAGCTACGAGCAGTACTTC.

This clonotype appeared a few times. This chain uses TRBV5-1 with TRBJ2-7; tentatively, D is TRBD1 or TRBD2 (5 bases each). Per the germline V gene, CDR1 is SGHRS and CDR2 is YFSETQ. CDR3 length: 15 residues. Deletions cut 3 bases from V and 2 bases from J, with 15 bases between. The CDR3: CASSWNRDGTYEQYF. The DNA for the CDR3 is TGCGCCAGCAGCTGGAACCGGGACGGGACCTACGAGCAGTACTTC. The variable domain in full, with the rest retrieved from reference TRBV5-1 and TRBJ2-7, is KAGVTQTPRYLIKTRGQQVTLSCSPISGHRSVSWYQQTPGQGLQFLFEYFSETQRNKGNFPGRFSGRQFSNSRSEMNVSTLELGDSALYLCASSWNRDGTYEQYFGPGTRLTVT.

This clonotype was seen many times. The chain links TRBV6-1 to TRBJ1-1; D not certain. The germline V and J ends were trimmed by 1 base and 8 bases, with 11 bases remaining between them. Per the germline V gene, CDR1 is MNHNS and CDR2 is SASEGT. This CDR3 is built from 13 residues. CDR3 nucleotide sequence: TGTGCCAGCAGTGAAGTTCCGGGTGGAGAAGCTTTCTTT. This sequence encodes CASSEVPGGEAFF.

Written as DNA, the CDR3 is TGCGCCAGCAGCCAAGTCGAGGGGATGGAGCAGTTCTTC. It is translated as CASSQVEGMEQFF. The V gene is TRBV4-1, the J gene TRBJ2-1; D is perhaps TRBD1 or TRBD2 (5 bases each). CDR3 length: 13 residues. V lost 1 base and J lost 10, with 11 bases in between. Germline CDR1 reads MGHRA; CDR2 reads YSYEKL.

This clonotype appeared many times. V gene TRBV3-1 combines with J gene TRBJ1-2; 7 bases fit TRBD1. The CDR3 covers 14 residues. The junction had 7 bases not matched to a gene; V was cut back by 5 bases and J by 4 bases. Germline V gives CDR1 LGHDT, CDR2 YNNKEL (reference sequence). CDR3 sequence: CASSFWTGVYGYTF. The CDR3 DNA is TGTGCCAGCAGCTTTTGGACAGGTGTCTATGGCTACACCTTC.

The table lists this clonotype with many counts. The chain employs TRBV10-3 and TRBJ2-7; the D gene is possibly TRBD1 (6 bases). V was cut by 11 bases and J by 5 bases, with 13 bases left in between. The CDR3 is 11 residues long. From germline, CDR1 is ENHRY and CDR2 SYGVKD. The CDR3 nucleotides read TGTGCCGCCGCAGGGACAAACGAGCAGTACTTC. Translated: CAAAGTNEQYF.

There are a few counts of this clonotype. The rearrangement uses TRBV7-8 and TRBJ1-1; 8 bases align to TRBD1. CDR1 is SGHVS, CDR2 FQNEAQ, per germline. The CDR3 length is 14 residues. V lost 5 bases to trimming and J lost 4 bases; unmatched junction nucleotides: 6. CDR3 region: CASSTGGRVTEAFF. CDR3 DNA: TGTGCCAGCAGCACAGGGGGGAGGGTCACTGAAGCTTTCTTT. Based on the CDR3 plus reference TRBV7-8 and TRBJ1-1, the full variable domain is GAGVSQSPRYKVAKRGQDVALRCDPISGHVSLFWYQQALGQGPEFLTYFQNEAQLDKSGLPSDRFFAERPEGSVSTLKIQRTQQEDSAVYLCASSTGGRVTEAFFGQGTRLTVV.

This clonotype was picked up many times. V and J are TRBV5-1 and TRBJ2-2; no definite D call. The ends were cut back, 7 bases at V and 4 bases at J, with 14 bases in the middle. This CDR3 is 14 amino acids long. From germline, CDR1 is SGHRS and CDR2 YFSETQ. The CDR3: CASFDGPRTGELFF. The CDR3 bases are TGCGCCAGCTTTGACGGGCCGCGCACCGGGGAGCTGTTTTTT.